This entry concerns a single T cell receptor beta chain. Its antigen is currently unknown. Method: immunoSEQ multiplex PCR; TCRdb's copy keeps in-frame clones and lacks some. The sample carries fewer than 120,000 clones, over 90% recorded once. This sample is drawn from a study of T cell responses to AZD1222 COVID-19 vaccine. Second-dose recipients at about 4 or about 12 weeks were treated as one pooled group. Unmatched junction bases numbered 10, after V lost 4 bases and J lost 4 bases. CDR1 is SGHVS and CDR2 is FQNEAQ in the germline V gene. This CDR3 spans 16 amino acids. Study results and limitations: Most donors were white British, females outnumbered males, and clonal diversity was possibly underestimated. The study reported that nearly half of spike-specific TCRs target unmutated variant regions.

This chain uses TRBV7-8 with TRBJ1-5, with 7 bases fitting TRBD1. The TCR originated in an adult who received the AZD1222 COVID-19 vaccine. The sequenced sample was peripheral blood, obtained 28 days after the second AZD1222 dose. CDR3 residues: CASSYQTGSRNQPQHF. The DNA for the CDR3 is TGTGCCAGCAGCTACCAGACAGGGTCAAGGAATCAGCCCCAGCATTTT.